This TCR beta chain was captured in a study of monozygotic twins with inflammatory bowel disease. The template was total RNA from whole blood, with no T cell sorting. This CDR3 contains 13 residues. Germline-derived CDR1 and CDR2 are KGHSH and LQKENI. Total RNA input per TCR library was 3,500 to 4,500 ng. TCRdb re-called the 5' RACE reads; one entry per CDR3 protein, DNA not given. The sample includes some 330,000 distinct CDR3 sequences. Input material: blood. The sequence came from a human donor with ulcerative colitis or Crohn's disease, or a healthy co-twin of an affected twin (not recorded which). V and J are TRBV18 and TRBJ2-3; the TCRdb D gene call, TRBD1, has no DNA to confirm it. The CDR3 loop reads CASSIQDLGTQYF.